The 24 T cell receptor beta chains given below trace back to one sample, sequenced in a study of cytomegalovirus exposure and HLA in healthy donors. The PCR was carried out with 60 Vbeta primers and 13 Jbeta primers. The repertoire was sequenced with immunoSEQ multiplex PCR; TCRdb's copy has only in-frame clones and lacks some. The sample consists of about 190,000 clones, roughly 82% of them appearing once. The sequenced material came from PBMCs. Source of these receptors: a woman in her forties or fifties in good health and CMV-seropositive.

This chain uses TRBV5-6 with TRBJ2-7; 11 nucleotides line up with TRBD1. The CDR3 contains 15 residues. Germline lookup yields CDR1 SGHDT and CDR2 YYEEEE. Losses at the gene ends were 3 bases for V and 4 bases for J; bases not matched to a gene: 6. The CDR3 is CASSSTDRGLYEQYF. The CDR3 DNA reads as TGTGCCAGCAGCTCTACGGACAGGGGGCTGTACGAGCAGTACTTC. The full variable domain, rest sourced from reference TRBV5-6 and TRBJ2-7, is DAGVTQSPTHLIKTRGQQVTLRCSPKSGHDTVSWYQQALGQGPQFIFQYYEEEERQRGNFPDRFSGHQFPNYSSELNVNALLLGDSALYLCASSSTDRGLYEQYFGPGTRLTVT.

Worth noting for this clone: Mismatch with germline at one junction end may stem from a read error. DNA for the CDR3: TGCGCCAGCGGCTTGGGGACAGCGCAGCAAGAGACCCAGTACTTC. Its translation is CASGLGTAQQETQYF. This chain connects TRBV5-1 to TRBJ2-5; 7 positions match TRBD1. Per germline, CDR1 SGHRS and CDR2 YFSETQ. The CDR3 is 15 amino acids.

This clone was seen a handful of times. This sequence joins TRBV4-3 and TRBJ1-6, with TRBD1 matching 7 bases. Unmatched junction bases numbered 14, after V lost 0 bases and J lost 6 bases. This CDR3 has 19 residues. The germline gives CDR1 LGHNA, CDR2 YSLEER. CDR3 in amino acids: CASSQDSDTGVIRNSPLHF. CDR3 nucleotides: TGCGCCAGCAGCCAAGACTCCGATACAGGGGTTATTCGTAATTCACCCCTCCACTTT.

The rearrangement links TRBV7-2 to TRBJ1-5; a weak D match, TRBD1 (5 bases). Germline assignment: CDR1 SGHTA and CDR2 FQGNSA. The V end was cut by 5 bases, the J end by 0 bases, with 11 bases between. The CDR3 spans 15 residues. The CDR3: CASSVTGDSNQPQHF. The DNA for the CDR3 is TGTGCCAGCAGCGTAACAGGAGATAGCAATCAGCCCCAGCATTTT.

The CDR3 DNA follows: TGTGCCAGCAGTTCATTAGAGGAGCAGTTCTTC. It encodes CASSSLEEQFF. The genes are TRBV6-6 and TRBJ2-1; D unresolved. The CDR3 loop spans 11 amino acids. CDR1 MNHNY and CDR2 SVGAGI come from the germline V gene (reference sequence). The V gene lost 4 bases and the J gene lost 10 bases, with 8 bases spanning the gap.

The rearrangement links TRBV27 to TRBJ1-1; 8 nucleotides line up with TRBD1. V gave up 2 bases and J gave up 4 bases; unmatched junction bases: 9. Germline values: CDR1 MNHEY, CDR2 SMNVEV (reference sequence). This CDR3 comprises 16 residues. CDR3 bases: TGTGCCAGCAGTTTAGGGGCCAGGGGGCAGGGCACTGAAGCTTTCTTT. This translates into CASSLGARGQGTEAFF.

V gene TRBV7-9 combines with J gene TRBJ2-4; D is undetermined. In germline, CDR1 is SEHNR, CDR2 FQNEAQ (reference sequence). The V gene lost 5 bases and the J gene lost 4 bases, with 9 bases spanning the gap. This CDR3 contains 13 residues. CDR3 nucleotide sequence: TGTGCCAGCAGCCCAACGGAGAAAAACATTCAGTACTTC. It codes for CASSPTEKNIQYF.

The CDR3 loop is CASSLGQGELETQYF. The CDR3 region has the DNA TGTGCCAGCAGCCTCGGACAGGGGGAGTTGGAGACCCAGTACTTC. The rearrangement uses TRBV28 and TRBJ2-5, with 10 bases lining up with TRBD1. The CDR3 is made up of 15 amino acids. Germline V gene lookup returns CDR1 MDHEN and CDR2 SYDVKM. J lost 5 bases, V lost 6 bases, and 9 bases had no gene match.

This chain connects TRBV7-2 to TRBJ1-3, with D perhaps matching TRBD1 (5 bases). From germline, CDR1 is SGHTA and CDR2 FQGNSA. Between the trimmed V and J ends, which lost 2 bases and 6 bases, there was a span of 20 bases. CDR3 length: 17 amino acids. Here the CDR3 DNA reads TGTGCCAGCAGCTTATACGGTGCAGGGCCAGGGAAAAACACCATATATTTT. Protein sequence: CASSLYGAGPGKNTIYF.

This chain uses TRBV7-2 with TRBJ2-6, with D possibly being TRBD1 (6 bases). The ends were cut back, 0 bases at V and 0 bases at J, with 6 bases in the middle. Germline loops: CDR1 SGHTA, CDR2 FQGNSA. The CDR3 is 16 amino acids. CDR3 residues: CASSLAGASGANVLTF. The CDR3 region has the DNA TGTGCCAGCAGCTTAGCGGGGGCCTCTGGGGCCAACGTCCTGACTTTC.

V and J are TRBV7-3 and TRBJ2-1; a weak D match, TRBD2 (5 bases). The V and J ends lost 2 bases and 3 bases respectively, with 11 bases between them. The CDR3 is 15 amino acids. Germline assignment: CDR1 SGHTA and CDR2 FQGTGA. The CDR3 DNA reads as TGTGCCAGCAGCTTAGGCCCCGCGGGCTACAATGAGCAGTTCTTC. Its protein is CASSLGPAGYNEQFF.

The J gene is TRBJ2-2, the V gene TRBV18; 7 nucleotides align to TRBD1. The V gene's germline CDR1 is KGHSH and CDR2 LQKENI. Trimming took 8 bases from V and 4 from J; bases not matched to a gene: 7. The CDR3 contains 14 residues. The CDR3 is CASPRTGGTGELFF. Here the CDR3 DNA reads TGTGCCAGCCCCCGGACAGGAGGCACCGGGGAGCTGTTTTTT.

The rearrangement uses TRBV6-6 and TRBJ2-5; TRBD2 might be the D (6 bases). V lost 5 bases and J 10 bases, leaving 17 bases between the germline ends. The length of the CDR3 is 13 residues. CDR1 is MNHNY, CDR2 SVGAGI, per germline (reference sequence). The CDR3 DNA sequence: TGTGCCAGCAGTACCCCTTTGACTAGAGTCCAGTACTTC. Its translation: CASSTPLTRVQYF.

This chain uses TRBV28 with TRBJ1-1, with D uncertain. The CDR3 consists of 11 residues. From germline, CDR1 is MDHEN and CDR2 SYDVKM. V was trimmed by 6 bases and J by 3 bases, leaving 5 bases between them. CDR3 nucleotide sequence: TGTGCCAGCAGCTATGACACTGAAGCTTTCTTT. Protein: CASSYDTEAFF.

The V call is TRBV15, the J call TRBJ1-3, with 10 bases aligning to TRBD1. Germline CDR1 reads LNHNV; CDR2 reads YYDKDF (reference sequence). The CDR3 contains 17 residues. V shed 1 base and J 2 bases; nucleotides not matched to a gene: 5. The CDR3 spells CATSRGQGAVAGNTIYF. CDR3 in DNA: TGTGCCACCAGCAGAGGACAGGGGGCAGTCGCTGGAAACACCATATATTTT.

The CDR3 spells CASSLSGRNLRYEQYF. As DNA, the CDR3 is TGTGCCAGCAGTTTATCGGGCAGGAACTTGCGCTACGAGCAGTACTTC. This chain connects TRBV27 to TRBJ2-7; D is unclear. Germline assignment: CDR1 MNHEY and CDR2 SMNVEV (reference sequence). The CDR3 has 16 residues. V was clipped by 0 bases and J by 3 bases, with 15 bases between them.

This clone was observed a single time. The chain joins TRBV5-1 to TRBJ1-2; 10 nucleotides align to TRBD1. V was clipped by 4 bases and J by 8 bases; unmatched bases: 14. The length of the CDR3 is 16 residues. CDR1 is SGHRS and CDR2 is YFSETQ in the germline V gene. In nucleotides, the CDR3 is TGCGCCAGCAGCACGTCTCCCGGGACAGGGGTAGAGGGCTACACCTTC. This gives the protein CASSTSPGTGVEGYTF.

The J gene is TRBJ1-5, the V gene TRBV7-6; 7 bases align to TRBD1. The CDR3 is made up of 13 amino acids. The ends lost 5 bases at V and 5 bases at J; junction bases unmatched: 3. Germline CDR1 SGHVS, CDR2 FNYEAQ. In nucleotides, the CDR3 is TGTGCCAGCAGCCGGGACAGAGATCAGCCCCAGCATTTT. The encoded protein is CASSRDRDQPQHF.

The V call is TRBV6-1, the J call TRBJ2-5; tentatively, D is TRBD1 (6 bases). V lost 7 bases, J lost 2 bases, and 14 bases lay in between. CDR3 length equals 14 residues. Germline V gene lookup returns CDR1 MNHNS and CDR2 SASEGT. This chain's CDR3 is CASKNRVVQETQYF. CDR3 nucleotide sequence: TGTGCCAGCAAAAACAGGGTGGTACAAGAGACCCAGTACTTC.

The V call is TRBV29-1, the J call TRBJ2-1; D is unresolved. This CDR3 comprises 13 residues. Germline assignment: CDR1 SQVTM and CDR2 ANQGSEA. Trimming cost V 4 bases and J 1 base, with 8 bases left between them. CDR3 DNA sequence: TGCAGCGTTGTTGAGACTTCCTACAATGAGCAGTTCTTC. Encoded protein: CSVVETSYNEQFF.

This sequence joins TRBV5-6 and TRBJ2-3, with 7 bases matching TRBD2. The V and J ends lost 4 bases and 2 bases, in that order; junction bases with no gene match: 13. The CDR3 covers 17 residues. Germline V CDR1 and CDR2: SGHDT, YYEEEE. CDR3 in amino acids: CASSRAKSGAYTDTQYF. Here the CDR3 DNA reads TGTGCCAGCAGCCGAGCGAAAAGCGGGGCGTACACAGATACGCAGTATTTT. The variable domain in full, completed from reference TRBV5-6 and TRBJ2-3, reads DAGVTQSPTHLIKTRGQQVTLRCSPKSGHDTVSWYQQALGQGPQFIFQYYEEEERQRGNFPDRFSGHQFPNYSSELNVNALLLGDSALYLCASSRAKSGAYTDTQYFGPGTRLTVL.

The rearrangement uses TRBV7-2 and TRBJ2-7, with TRBD2 as a possible D gene (5 bases). Germline lookup yields CDR1 SGHTA and CDR2 FQGNSA. V lost 1 base, J lost 3 bases, and 7 bases lay in between. CDR3 size: 13 residues. The CDR3 coding sequence is TGTGCCAGCAGCTTAGATCGGGGCTACGAGCAGTACTTC. Translation gives CASSLDRGYEQYF.

The chain carries TRBV30 and TRBJ1-3; D is unresolved. Trimming cost V 5 bases and J 0 bases, with 8 bases left between them. Germline values: CDR1 GTSNPN, CDR2 SVGIG (reference sequence). The length of the CDR3 is 13 residues. CDR3 bases: TGTGCCTGGGCCACTAGCTCTGGAAACACCATATATTTT. Residues: CAWATSSGNTIYF. Full variable domain (remainder filled in from reference TRBV30 and TRBJ1-3): SQTIHQWPATLVQPVGSPLSLECTVEGTSNPNLYWYRQAAGRGLQLLFYSVGIGQISSEVPQNLSASRPQDRQFILSSKKLLLSDSGFYLCAWATSSGNTIYFGEGSWLTVV.

The chain couples TRBV2 to TRBJ2-5, with 11 bases aligning to TRBD2. Trimming removed 6 bases from V and 1 base from J; junction bases left unmatched: 4. CDR1 is SNHLY, CDR2 FYNNEI, per germline. The CDR3 sequence is 15 residues long. CDR3 sequence: CASRGTSGFQETQYF. CDR3 nucleotides: TGTGCCAGCAGGGGGACTAGCGGCTTCCAAGAGACCCAGTACTTC. Full variable domain (remainder filled in from reference TRBV2 and TRBJ2-5): EPEVTQTPSHQVTQMGQEVILRCVPISNHLYFYWYRQILGQKVEFLVSFYNNEISEKSEIFDDQFSVERPDGSNFTLKIRSTKLEDSAMYFCASRGTSGFQETQYFGPGTRLLVL.